The next 18 T cell receptor beta chains were all read from a single sample in a study of blood T cell repertoires in COVID-19 (dated by TCRdb to 2019 to 2021). The library was built by means of the immunoSEQ multiplex PCR assay. TCRdb provides this immuneACCESS table in a form limited to in-frame rearrangements. Some clones are lacking; in checked studies, under half of them reflect an unresolved V gene, and why the rest are absent is not known. In all, the sample holds around 130,000 clones, and about 86% of those were seen once. Of the sample, about 2.6% falls within the top ten clones. Sequencing was performed on PBMCs or T cells enriched from blood (not recorded which). The source is a man aged 40-49 years with acute COVID-19.

V is TRBV5-4 and J is TRBJ2-1; 11 nucleotides agree with TRBD2. The CDR3 contains 16 residues. J gave up 4 bases and V 2 bases, and 5 bases lay outside the gene matches. Germline V gene lookup returns CDR1 SGHNT and CDR2 YYREEE (reference sequence). The CDR3 is CASSFKRLAGYNEQFF. CDR3 coding DNA: TGTGCCAGCAGCTTCAAACGACTAGCGGGGTACAATGAGCAGTTCTTC.

V is TRBV5-4 and J is TRBJ1-6, with D hard to call. CDR3 size: 15 residues. Germline-derived CDR1 and CDR2 are SGHNT and YYREEE (reference sequence). Trimming removed 0 bases at V and 1 base at J, with 5 bases between. This CDR3 reads CASSLGGSYNSPLHF. The DNA of the CDR3 is TGTGCCAGCAGCTTGGGAGGGTCCTATAATTCACCCCTCCACTTT.

The chain employs TRBV9 and TRBJ2-2, with D unclear. Germline V gene sequence: CDR1 SGDLS, CDR2 YYNGEE. The CDR3 consists of 14 residues. Deletions cut 7 bases from V and 6 bases from J, with 16 bases between. For the CDR3, the DNA is TGTGCCAGCGGAGCCCAGCAATCCGCCGGGGAGCTGTTTTTT. It encodes CASGAQQSAGELFF.

V usage is TRBV28 and J usage is TRBJ2-3; possible D gene TRBD2, 5 bases. V shed 7 bases and J shed 0 bases, with 11 bases lying between them. CDR1 is MDHEN, CDR2 SYDVKM, per germline. The CDR3 length is 14 residues. The CDR3 region is CASKLGLSTDTQYF. As DNA, the CDR3 is TGTGCCAGCAAGTTAGGACTCAGCACAGATACGCAGTATTTT.

CDR3 in amino acids: CASSYTGQDVYNEQFF. The CDR3 DNA reads as TGTGCCAGCAGTTACACCGGACAGGACGTTTACAATGAGCAGTTCTTC. The chain is built from TRBV6-5 and TRBJ2-1, with 7 nucleotides matching TRBD1. The ends lost 2 bases at V and 4 bases at J; junction bases unmatched: 8. Germline CDR1 is MNHEY and CDR2 is SVGAGI. This CDR3 has 16 residues.

The rearrangement uses TRBV5-4 and TRBJ1-2; D may be TRBD1 (5 bases). Trimming shortened V by 2 bases and J by 10 bases, and 12 bases separated the two germline ends. Germline V gene lookup returns CDR1 SGHNT and CDR2 YYREEE (reference sequence). The CDR3 sequence is 12 residues long. The CDR3 DNA reads TGTGCCAGCAGCTTAGGAGGGGCCCCCTACACCTTC. Translation gives CASSLGGAPYTF.

V and J are TRBV6-5 and TRBJ1-2; 8 bases line up with TRBD1. CDR3 length: 13 amino acids. In germline, CDR1 is MNHEY, CDR2 SVGAGI. The J segment lost 8 bases and the V segment lost 8 bases, leaving 10 bases of the junction unmatched. The CDR3 region has the DNA TGTGCCAGCGAGGGTGCCAGGGGGCTAGGCTACACCTTC. Translated: CASEGARGLGYTF.

This chain connects TRBV19 to TRBJ1-6; D is possibly TRBD1 (5 bases). The CDR3 runs to 13 residues. Germline CDR1 is LNHDA and CDR2 is SQIVND (reference sequence). The V gene lost 10 bases and the J gene lost 4 bases, with 11 bases spanning the gap. This chain's CDR3 is CATLDKYNSPLHF. Written as DNA, the CDR3 is TGTGCCACCTTGGACAAGTATAATTCACCCCTCCACTTT.

The genes are TRBV18 and TRBJ2-3; 7 bases line up with TRBD1. J gave up 4 bases and V 9 bases, and 4 bases lay outside the gene matches. Germline values: CDR1 KGHSH, CDR2 LQKENI. The CDR3 is 12 amino acids. The CDR3 DNA reads TGTGCCAGTCAGGGGGATGCAGATACGCAGTATTTT. The encoded protein is CASQGDADTQYF.

The count of this clone is one. The chain employs TRBV10-3 and TRBJ1-1, with a tentative D call TRBD1 (6 bases). The CDR3 consists of 13 residues. V gave up 8 bases and J gave up 5 bases, with 15 bases separating them. In germline, CDR1 is ENHRY, CDR2 SYGVKD. CDR3 amino acids: CAIGGAEGTEAFF. Written as DNA, the CDR3 is TGTGCCATCGGGGGGGCCGAAGGGACTGAAGCTTTCTTT.

The chain carries TRBV4-2 and TRBJ1-6, with TRBD1 identical over 7 bases. Per the germline V gene, CDR1 is LGHNA and CDR2 is YNFKEQ. CDR3 size: 17 residues. The V gene end was trimmed by 3 bases and the J gene end by 7 bases; junction bases not matched to a gene: 12. The CDR3 DNA reads as TGTGCCAGCAGCCATTCGCGCCTCGGGACAGACAATTCACCCCTCCACTTT. This translates into CASSHSRLGTDNSPLHF.

The V call is TRBV4-2, the J call TRBJ2-7; 7 bases are shared with TRBD2. V shed 0 bases, J shed 5 bases, and the junction held 4 bases outside the gene matches. The germline CDR1 and CDR2 sequences are LGHNA and YNFKEQ. This CDR3 is 14 amino acids long. CDR3 in amino acids: CASSQDPGRDEQYF. The CDR3 nucleotides read TGTGCCAGCAGCCAAGATCCAGGGAGGGACGAGCAGTACTTC.

The CDR3 loop reads CASSSFGTGRVGKLFF. The CDR3 region has the DNA TGTGCCAGCAGCTCCTTCGGGACGGGGAGGGTAGGAAAACTGTTTTTT. This chain joins TRBV28 and TRBJ1-4, with a weak D call TRBD1 (5 bases). Germline V gene data show CDR1 as MDHEN and CDR2 as SYDVKM. The germline V and J ends were trimmed by 6 bases and 10 bases, with 24 bases remaining between them. The CDR3 is made up of 16 amino acids.

The rearrangement uses TRBV12-5 and TRBJ1-5; D remains unclear. CDR1 and CDR2 (germline): LGHNT, FRNRAP. The CDR3 length is 18 residues. The V gene lost 1 base and the J gene lost 4 bases, with 20 bases spanning the gap. The CDR3 reads CASGLELFRREGNQPQHF. CDR3 bases: TGTGCTAGTGGTTTGGAGCTGTTTAGGAGGGAGGGTAATCAGCCCCAGCATTTT.

The genes are TRBV11-2 and TRBJ1-2, with a tentative D call TRBD1 (5 bases). The length of the CDR3 is 17 residues. The V gene lost 3 bases and the J gene lost 4 bases, with 21 bases spanning the gap. The germline CDR1 and CDR2 sequences are SGHAT and FQNNGV. The CDR3, as DNA: TGTGCCAGCAGCTTCGAAAGAATGTCAGGGACTCGCTATGGCTACACCTTC. Amino acid sequence: CASSFERMSGTRYGYTF.

The chain links TRBV12-3 or TRBV12-4 to TRBJ2-5; TRBD2 matches 7 bases. V gave up 3 bases and J gave up 5 bases; unmatched junction bases: 3. The CDR3 is made up of 13 amino acids. Here the CDR3 reads CASSFRGEETQYF. DNA for the CDR3: TGTGCCAGCAGTTTCCGGGGGGAGGAGACCCAGTACTTC.

This clone was observed a few times. The J gene is TRBJ2-7, the V gene TRBV4-2, with 10 bases fitting TRBD1. This CDR3 is built from 16 residues. Germline V gene lookup returns CDR1 LGHNA and CDR2 YNFKEQ. V lost 3 bases and J lost 1; bases outside the gene matches: 6. The CDR3: CASSHRDRGPSYEQYF. The CDR3, as DNA: TGTGCCAGCAGCCATCGCGACAGGGGGCCTTCCTACGAGCAGTACTTC.

V and J are TRBV29-1 and TRBJ1-2; 9 nucleotides line up with TRBD1. The length of the CDR3 is 16 residues. Germline CDR1 reads SQVTM; CDR2 reads ANQGSEA. J lost 6 bases, V lost 0 bases, and 11 bases had no gene match. Here the CDR3 reads CSVEDQEGGQGNGYTF. The CDR3 nucleotides read TGCAGCGTTGAAGATCAAGAGGGGGGACAGGGCAATGGCTACACCTTC.